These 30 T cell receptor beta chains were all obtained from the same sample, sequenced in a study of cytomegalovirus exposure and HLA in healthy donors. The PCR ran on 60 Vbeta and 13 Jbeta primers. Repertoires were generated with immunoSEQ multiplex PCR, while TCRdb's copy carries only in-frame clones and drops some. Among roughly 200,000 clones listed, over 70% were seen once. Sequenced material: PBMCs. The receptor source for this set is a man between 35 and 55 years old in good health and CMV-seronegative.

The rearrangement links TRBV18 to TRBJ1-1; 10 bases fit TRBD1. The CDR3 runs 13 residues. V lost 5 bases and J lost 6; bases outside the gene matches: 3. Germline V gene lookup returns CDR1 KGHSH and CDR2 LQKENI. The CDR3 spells CASSFGTGAEAFF. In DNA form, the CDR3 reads TGTGCCAGCTCATTTGGGACAGGGGCTGAAGCTTTCTTT.

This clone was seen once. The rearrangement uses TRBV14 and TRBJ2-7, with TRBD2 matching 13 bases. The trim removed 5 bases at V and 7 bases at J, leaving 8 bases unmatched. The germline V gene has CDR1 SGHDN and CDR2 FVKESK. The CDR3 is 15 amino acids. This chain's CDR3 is CASSYGLAGAQEQYF. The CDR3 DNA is TGTGCCAGCAGCTATGGACTAGCGGGAGCTCAGGAGCAGTACTTC.

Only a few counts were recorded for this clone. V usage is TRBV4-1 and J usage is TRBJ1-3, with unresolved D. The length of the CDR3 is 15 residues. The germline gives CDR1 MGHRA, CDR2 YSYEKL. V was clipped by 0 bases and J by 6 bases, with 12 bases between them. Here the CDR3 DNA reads TGCGCCAGCAGCCAAGAAGCGCAGTTTGCAAACACCATATATTTT. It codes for CASSQEAQFANTIYF.

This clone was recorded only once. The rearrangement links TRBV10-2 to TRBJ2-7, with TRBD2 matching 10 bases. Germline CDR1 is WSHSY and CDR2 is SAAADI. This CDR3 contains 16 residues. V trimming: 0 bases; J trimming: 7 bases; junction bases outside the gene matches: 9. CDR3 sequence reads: CASSESTAGGPKEQYF. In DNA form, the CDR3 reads TGCGCCAGCAGTGAGTCGACAGCGGGAGGGCCAAAAGAGCAGTACTTC.

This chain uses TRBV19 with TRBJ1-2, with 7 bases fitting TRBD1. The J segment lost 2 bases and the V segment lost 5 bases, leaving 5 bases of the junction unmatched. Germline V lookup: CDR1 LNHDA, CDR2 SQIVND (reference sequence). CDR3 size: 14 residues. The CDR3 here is CASSATGLNYGYTF. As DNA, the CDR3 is TGTGCCAGTAGTGCGACAGGGCTGAACTATGGCTACACCTTC.

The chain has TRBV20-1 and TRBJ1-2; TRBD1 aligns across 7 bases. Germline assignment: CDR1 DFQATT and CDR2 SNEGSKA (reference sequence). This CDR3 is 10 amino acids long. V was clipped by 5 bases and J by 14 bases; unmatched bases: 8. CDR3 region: CSARTGGLTF. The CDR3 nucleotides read TGCAGTGCTCGGACAGGCGGGTTGACCTTC.

The CDR3 coding sequence is TGCAGCGTCGTAGGGGGGGCGCTTTCTGAAGCTTTCTTT. Its translation: CSVVGGALSEAFF. This chain joins TRBV29-1 and TRBJ1-1; TRBD1 is a possible D gene (6 bases). Trimming removed 6 bases from V and 6 bases from J, with 17 bases in between. The CDR3 is 13 residues long. Germline loops: CDR1 SQVTM, CDR2 ANQGSEA.

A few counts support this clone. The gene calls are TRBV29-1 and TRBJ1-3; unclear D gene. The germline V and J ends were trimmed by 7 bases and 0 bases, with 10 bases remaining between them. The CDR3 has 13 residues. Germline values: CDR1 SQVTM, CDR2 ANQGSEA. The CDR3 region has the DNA TGCAGCGCTACCACGTTCTCTGGAAACACCATATATTTT. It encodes CSATTFSGNTIYF.

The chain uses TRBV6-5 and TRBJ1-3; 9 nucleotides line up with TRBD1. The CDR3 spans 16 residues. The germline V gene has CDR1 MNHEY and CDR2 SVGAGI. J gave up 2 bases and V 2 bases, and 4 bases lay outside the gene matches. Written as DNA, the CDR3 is TGTGCCAGCAGTTACGACACAGGGGGCACTGGAAACACCATATATTTT. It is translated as CASSYDTGGTGNTIYF.

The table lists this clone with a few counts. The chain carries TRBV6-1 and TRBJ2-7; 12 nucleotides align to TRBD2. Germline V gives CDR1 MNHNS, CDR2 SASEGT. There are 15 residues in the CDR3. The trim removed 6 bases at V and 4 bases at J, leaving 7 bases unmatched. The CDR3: CASRSSGGGRYEQYF. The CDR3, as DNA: TGTGCCAGCAGGTCTAGCGGGGGGGGGAGGTACGAGCAGTACTTC.

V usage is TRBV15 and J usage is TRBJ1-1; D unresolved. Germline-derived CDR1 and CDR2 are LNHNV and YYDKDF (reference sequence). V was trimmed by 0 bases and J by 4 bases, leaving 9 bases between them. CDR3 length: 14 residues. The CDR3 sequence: CATSRDAGGTEAFF. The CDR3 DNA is TGTGCCACCAGCAGAGATGCAGGAGGCACTGAAGCTTTCTTT.

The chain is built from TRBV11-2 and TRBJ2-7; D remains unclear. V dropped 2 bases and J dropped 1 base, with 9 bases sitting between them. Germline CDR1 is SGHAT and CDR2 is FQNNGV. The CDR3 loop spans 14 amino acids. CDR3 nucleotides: TGTGCCAGCAGCTTAATAGGCGGATCCTACGAGCAGTACTTC. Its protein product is CASSLIGGSYEQYF. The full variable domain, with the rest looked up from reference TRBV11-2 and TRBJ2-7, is EAGVAQSPRYKIIEKRQSVAFWCNPISGHATLYWYQQILGQGPKLLIQFQNNGVVDDSQLPKDRFSAERLKGVDSTLKIQPAKLEDSAVYLCASSLIGGSYEQYFGPGTRLTVT.

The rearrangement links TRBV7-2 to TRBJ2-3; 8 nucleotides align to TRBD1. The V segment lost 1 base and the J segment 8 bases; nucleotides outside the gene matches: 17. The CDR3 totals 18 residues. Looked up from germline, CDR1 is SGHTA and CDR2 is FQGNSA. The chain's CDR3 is CASSLEGRDRSSRVTQYF. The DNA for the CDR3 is TGTGCCAGCAGCTTAGAAGGGCGGGACAGGAGCAGCCGAGTTACGCAGTATTTT.

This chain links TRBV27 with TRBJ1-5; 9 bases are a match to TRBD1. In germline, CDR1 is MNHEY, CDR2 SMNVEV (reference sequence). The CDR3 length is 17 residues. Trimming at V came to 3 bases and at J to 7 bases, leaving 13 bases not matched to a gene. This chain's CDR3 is CASSFVYRGPVGQPQHF. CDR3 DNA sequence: TGTGCCAGCAGTTTCGTTTACAGGGGGCCCGTCGGGCAGCCCCAGCATTTT.

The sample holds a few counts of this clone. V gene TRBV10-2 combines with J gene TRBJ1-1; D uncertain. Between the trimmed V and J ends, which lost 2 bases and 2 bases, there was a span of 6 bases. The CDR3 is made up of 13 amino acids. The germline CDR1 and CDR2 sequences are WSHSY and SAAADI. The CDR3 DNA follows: TGCGCCAGCAGTGAGATGAGTAACACTGAAGCTTTCTTT. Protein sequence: CASSEMSNTEAFF.

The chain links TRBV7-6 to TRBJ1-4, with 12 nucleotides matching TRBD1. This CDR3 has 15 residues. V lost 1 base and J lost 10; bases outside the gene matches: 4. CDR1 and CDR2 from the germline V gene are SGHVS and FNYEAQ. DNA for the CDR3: TGTGCCAGCAGCTTAGGAGGGACAGGGGGCGCAAAACTGTTTTTT. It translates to CASSLGGTGGAKLFF.

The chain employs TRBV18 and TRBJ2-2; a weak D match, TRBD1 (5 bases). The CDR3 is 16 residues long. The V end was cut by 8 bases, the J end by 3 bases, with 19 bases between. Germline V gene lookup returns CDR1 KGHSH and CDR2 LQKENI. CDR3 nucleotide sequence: TGTGCCAGCGGGGCCGGGTCCCTTGGGCACACCGGGGAGCTGTTTTTT. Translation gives CASGAGSLGHTGELFF.

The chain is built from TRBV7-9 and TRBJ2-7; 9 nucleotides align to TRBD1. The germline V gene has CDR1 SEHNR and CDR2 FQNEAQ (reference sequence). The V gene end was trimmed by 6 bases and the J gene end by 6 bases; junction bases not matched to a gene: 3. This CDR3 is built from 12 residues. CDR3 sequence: CASRGQGPEQYF. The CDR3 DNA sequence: TGTGCCAGCAGAGGACAGGGGCCCGAGCAGTACTTC.

CDR3 sequence reads: CASSRDRENQPQHF. CDR3 nucleotides: TGTGCCAGCAGTCGAGACAGGGAGAATCAGCCCCAGCATTTT. The V and J genes are TRBV27 and TRBJ1-5, with 7 nucleotides matching TRBD1. CDR1 is MNHEY, CDR2 SMNVEV, per germline (reference sequence). V trimming: 5 bases; J trimming: 4 bases; junction bases outside the gene matches: 5. This CDR3 has 14 amino acids.

The CDR3 is CASSRNDKFYEQYF. The CDR3 DNA follows: TGCGCCAGCAGCCGAAACGACAAATTCTACGAGCAGTACTTC. The chain is built from TRBV5-1 and TRBJ2-7; unclear D gene. Between the trimmed V and J ends, which lost 4 bases and 3 bases, there was a span of 14 bases. The CDR3 contains 14 residues. Germline V gives CDR1 SGHRS, CDR2 YFSETQ.

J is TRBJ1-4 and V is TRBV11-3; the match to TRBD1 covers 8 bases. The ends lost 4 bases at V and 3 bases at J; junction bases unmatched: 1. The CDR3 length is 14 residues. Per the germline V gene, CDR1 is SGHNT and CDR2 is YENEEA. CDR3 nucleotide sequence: TGTGCCAGCAGCTCAGGGGGCTCTAATGAAAAACTGTTTTTT. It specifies CASSSGGSNEKLFF. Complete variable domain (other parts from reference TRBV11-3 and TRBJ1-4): EAGVVQSPRYKIIEKKQPVAFWCNPISGHNTLYWYLQNLGQGPELLIRYENEEAVDDSQLPKDRFSAERLKGVDSTLKIQPAELGDSAVYLCASSSGGSNEKLFFGSGTQLSVL.

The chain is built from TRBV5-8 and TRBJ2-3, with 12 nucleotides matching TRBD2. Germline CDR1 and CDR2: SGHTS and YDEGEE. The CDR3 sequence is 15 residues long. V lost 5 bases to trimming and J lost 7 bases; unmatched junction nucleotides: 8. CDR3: CASRRLAGALNTQYF. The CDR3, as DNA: TGTGCCAGCAGGCGACTAGCGGGGGCCTTAAATACGCAGTATTTT.

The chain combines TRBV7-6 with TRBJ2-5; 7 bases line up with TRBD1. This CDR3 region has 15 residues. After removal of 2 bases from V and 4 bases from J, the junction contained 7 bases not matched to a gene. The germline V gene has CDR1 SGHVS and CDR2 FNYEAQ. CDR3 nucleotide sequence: TGTGCCAGCAGCTTACAATTTCAGGGGGTAGAGACCCAGTACTTC. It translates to CASSLQFQGVETQYF.

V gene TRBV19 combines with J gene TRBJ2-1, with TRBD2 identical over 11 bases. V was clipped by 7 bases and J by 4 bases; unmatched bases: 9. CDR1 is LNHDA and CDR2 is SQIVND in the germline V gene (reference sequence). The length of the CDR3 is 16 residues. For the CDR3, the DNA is TGTGCCAGTATTCCGACGGCTAGCGGGAGGTACAATGAGCAGTTCTTC. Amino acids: CASIPTASGRYNEQFF.

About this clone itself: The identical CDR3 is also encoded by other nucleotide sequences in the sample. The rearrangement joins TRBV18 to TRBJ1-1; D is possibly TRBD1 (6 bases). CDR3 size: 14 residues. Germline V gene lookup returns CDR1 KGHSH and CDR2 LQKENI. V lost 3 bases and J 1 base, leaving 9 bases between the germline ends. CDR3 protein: CASSPRQENTEAFF. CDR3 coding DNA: TGTGCCAGCTCACCCCGACAGGAGAACACTGAAGCTTTCTTT. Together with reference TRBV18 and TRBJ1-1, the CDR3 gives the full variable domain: NAGVMQNPRHLVRRRGQEARLRCSPMKGHSHVYWYRQLPEEGLKFMVYLQKENIIDESGMPKERFSAEFPKEGPSILRIQQVVRGDSAAYFCASSPRQENTEAFFGQGTRLTVV.

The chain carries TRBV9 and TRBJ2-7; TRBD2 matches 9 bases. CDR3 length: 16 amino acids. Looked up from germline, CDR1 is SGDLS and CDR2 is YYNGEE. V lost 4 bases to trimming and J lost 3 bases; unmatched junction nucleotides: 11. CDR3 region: CASSSGSLAGLYEQYF. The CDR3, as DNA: TGTGCCAGCAGCTCCGGCTCCCTAGCGGGGCTCTACGAGCAGTACTTC.

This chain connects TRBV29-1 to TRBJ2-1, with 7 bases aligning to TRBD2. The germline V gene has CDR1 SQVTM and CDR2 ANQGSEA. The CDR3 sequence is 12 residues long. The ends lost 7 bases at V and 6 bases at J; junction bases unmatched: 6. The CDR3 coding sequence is TGCAGCGCCTCCGGGACTACCAATGAGCAGTTCTTC. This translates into CSASGTTNEQFF.

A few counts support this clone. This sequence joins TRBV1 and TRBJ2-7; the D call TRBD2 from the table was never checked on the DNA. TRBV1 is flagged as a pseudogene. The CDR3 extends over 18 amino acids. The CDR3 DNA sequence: TGCACCAGCAGCCAAGATCTGGGGTGCGGGAGAAGGTGGGGCGAGCAGTACTTC. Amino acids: CTSSQDLGCGRRWGEQYF.

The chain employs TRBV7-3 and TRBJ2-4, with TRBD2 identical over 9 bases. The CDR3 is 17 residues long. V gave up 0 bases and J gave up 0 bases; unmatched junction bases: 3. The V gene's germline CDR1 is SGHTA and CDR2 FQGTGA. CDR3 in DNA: TGTGCCAGCAGCTTAACTGCGGGGGGGCTAGCCAAAAACATTCAGTACTTC. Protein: CASSLTAGGLAKNIQYF.

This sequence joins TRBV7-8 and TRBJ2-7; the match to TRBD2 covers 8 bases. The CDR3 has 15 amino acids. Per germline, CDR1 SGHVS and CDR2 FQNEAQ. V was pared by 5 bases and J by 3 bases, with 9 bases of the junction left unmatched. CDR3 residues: CASSLAGGRSYEQYF. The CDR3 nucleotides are TGTGCCAGCAGCCTGGCGGGGGGCCGCAGCTACGAGCAGTACTTC.